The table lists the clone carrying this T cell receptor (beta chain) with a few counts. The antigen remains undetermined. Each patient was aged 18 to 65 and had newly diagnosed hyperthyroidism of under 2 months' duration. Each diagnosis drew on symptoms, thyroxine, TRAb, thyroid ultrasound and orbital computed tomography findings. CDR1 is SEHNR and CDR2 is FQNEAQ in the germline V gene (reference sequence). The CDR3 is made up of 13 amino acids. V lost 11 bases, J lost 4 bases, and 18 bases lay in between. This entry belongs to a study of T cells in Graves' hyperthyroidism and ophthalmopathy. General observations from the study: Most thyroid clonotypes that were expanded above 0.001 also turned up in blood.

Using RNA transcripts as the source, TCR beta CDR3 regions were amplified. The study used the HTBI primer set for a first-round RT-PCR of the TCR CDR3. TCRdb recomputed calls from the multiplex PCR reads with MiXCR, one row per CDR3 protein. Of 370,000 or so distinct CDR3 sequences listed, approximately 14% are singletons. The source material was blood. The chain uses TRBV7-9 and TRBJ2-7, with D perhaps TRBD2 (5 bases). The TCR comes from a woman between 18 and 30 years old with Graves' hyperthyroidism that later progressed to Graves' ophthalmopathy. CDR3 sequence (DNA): TGTGCCGGACTTGGGCCCCCAGGTTACGAGCAGTACTTC. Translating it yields CAGLGPPGYEQYF.